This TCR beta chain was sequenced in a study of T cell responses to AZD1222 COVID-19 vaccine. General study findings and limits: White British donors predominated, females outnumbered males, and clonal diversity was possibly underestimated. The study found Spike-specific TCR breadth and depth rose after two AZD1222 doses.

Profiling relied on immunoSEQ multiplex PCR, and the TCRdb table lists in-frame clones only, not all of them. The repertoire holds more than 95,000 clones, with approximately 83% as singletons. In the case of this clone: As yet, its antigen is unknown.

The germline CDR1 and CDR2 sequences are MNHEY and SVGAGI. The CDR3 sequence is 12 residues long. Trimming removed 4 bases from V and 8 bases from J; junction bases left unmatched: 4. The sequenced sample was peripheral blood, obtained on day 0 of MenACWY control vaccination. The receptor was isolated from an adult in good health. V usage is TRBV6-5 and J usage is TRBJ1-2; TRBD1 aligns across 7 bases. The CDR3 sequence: CASSSGGRGYTF. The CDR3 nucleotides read TGTGCCAGCAGTTCAGGGGGACGAGGCTACACCTTC.